This T cell receptor beta chain came from a study of human T cells and chemical hapten exposure. Time point specified: pre-sensitization, week 0. This sample's treatment: therapeutic diphenylcyclopropenone sensitization with weekly scalp DPC. In TCRdb, the RACE reads were re-called with MiXCR into one record per CDR3 protein. Among approximately 41,000 distinct CDR3 sequences listed, 7.5% to 8% were seen once. This CDR3 has 16 residues. V lost 1 base and J 7 bases, leaving 17 bases between the germline ends. Germline CDR1 is MNHEY and CDR2 is SVGEGT. At least ten counts were recorded for this clonotype.

The chain carries TRBV6-2 or TRBV6-3 and TRBJ1-5; D call uncertain. The clonotype was recovered from a woman between 50 and 59 years old with alopecia areata. Some clones in this sample may be carry-over from other donors' samples. The sequencing used whole blood, collected in connection with sensitization to the hapten diphenylcyclopropenone (DPC). The CDR3 nucleotides read TGTGCCAGCAGTTACTGGGCCCGGGGAGACGGGCAGCCCCAGCATTTT. This gives the protein CASSYWARGDGQPQHF.